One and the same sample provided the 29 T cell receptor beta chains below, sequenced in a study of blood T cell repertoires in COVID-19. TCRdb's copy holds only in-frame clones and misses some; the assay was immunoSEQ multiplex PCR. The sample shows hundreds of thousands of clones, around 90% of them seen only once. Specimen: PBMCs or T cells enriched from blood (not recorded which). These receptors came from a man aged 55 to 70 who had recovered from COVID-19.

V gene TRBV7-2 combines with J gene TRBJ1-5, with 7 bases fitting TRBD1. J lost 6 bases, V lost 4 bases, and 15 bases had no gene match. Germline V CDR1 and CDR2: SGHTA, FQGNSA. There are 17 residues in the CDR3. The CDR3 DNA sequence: TGTGCCAGCAGCTCGGGGCTCGGGACAGTGCGAATTCAGCCCCAGCATTTT. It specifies CASSSGLGTVRIQPQHF.

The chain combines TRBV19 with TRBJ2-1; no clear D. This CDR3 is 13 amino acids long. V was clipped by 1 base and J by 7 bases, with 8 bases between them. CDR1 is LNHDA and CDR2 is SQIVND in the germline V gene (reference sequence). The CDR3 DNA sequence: TGTGCCAGTAGTATAGGGTCGAGGAATGAGCAGTTCTTC. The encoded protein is CASSIGSRNEQFF.

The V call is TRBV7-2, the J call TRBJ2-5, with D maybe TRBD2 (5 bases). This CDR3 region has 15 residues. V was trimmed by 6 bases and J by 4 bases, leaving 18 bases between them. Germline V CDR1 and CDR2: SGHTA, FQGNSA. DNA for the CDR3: TGTGCCAGCAGTGTATCAACGGGGTGGGGAGAGACCCAGTACTTC. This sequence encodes CASSVSTGWGETQYF.

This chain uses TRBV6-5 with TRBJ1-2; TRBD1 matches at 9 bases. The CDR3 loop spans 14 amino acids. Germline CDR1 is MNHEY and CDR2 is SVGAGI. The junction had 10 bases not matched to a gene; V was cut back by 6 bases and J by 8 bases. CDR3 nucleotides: TGTGCCAGCAGAGACACAGGGGGCGGGGGAGGCTACACCTTC. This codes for CASRDTGGGGGYTF.

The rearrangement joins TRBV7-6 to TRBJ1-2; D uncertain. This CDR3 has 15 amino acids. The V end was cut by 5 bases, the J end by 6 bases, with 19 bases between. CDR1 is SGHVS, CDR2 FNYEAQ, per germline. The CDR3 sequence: CASSANRASGDGYTF. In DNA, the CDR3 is TGTGCCAGCAGCGCTAACCGGGCCAGCGGCGATGGCTACACCTTC.

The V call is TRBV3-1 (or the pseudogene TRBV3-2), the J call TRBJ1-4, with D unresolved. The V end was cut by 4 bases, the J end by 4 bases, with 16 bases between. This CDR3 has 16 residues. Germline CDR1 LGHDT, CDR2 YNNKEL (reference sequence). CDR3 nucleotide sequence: TGTGCCAGCAGCCGCGGCGAATGGTACGATAATGAAAAACTGTTTTTT. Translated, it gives CASSRGEWYDNEKLFF.

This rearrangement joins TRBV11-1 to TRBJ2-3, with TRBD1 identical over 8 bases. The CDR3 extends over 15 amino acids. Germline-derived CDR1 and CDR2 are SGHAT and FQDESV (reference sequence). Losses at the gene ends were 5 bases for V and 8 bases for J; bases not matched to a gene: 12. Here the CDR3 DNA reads TGTGCCAGCAGCCAGCGGACAGGGTTAGATCGTACGCAGTATTTT. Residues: CASSQRTGLDRTQYF.

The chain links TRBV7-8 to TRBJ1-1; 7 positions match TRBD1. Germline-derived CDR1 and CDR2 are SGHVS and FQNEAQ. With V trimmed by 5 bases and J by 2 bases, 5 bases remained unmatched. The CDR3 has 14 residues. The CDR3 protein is CASSPRQGNTEAFF. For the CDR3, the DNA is TGTGCCAGCAGCCCCCGACAGGGAAACACTGAAGCTTTCTTT.

In DNA form, the CDR3 reads TGTGCCAGCAGTGAAGAGTTCAGACTAGCGGGAGGGCCTTCGGCAGATACGCAGTATTTT. It yields the protein CASSEEFRLAGGPSADTQYF. V and J are TRBV6-1 and TRBJ2-3; 14 positions match TRBD2. CDR1 MNHNS and CDR2 SASEGT come from the germline V gene. J lost 4 bases, V lost 1 base, and 13 bases had no gene match. The CDR3 consists of 20 residues.

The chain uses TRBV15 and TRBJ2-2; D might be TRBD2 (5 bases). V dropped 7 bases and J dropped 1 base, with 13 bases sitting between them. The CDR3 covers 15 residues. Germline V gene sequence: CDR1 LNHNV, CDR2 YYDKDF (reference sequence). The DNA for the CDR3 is TGTGCCACCACCCCTGAAGGACTGAACACCGGGGAGCTGTTTTTT. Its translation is CATTPEGLNTGELFF.

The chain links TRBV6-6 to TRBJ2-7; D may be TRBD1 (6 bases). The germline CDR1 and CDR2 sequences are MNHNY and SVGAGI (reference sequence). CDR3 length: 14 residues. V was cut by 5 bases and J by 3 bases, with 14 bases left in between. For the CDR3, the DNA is TGTGCCAGCAGTAGTGTAACAGGGAACTACGAGCAGTACTTC. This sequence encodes CASSSVTGNYEQYF.

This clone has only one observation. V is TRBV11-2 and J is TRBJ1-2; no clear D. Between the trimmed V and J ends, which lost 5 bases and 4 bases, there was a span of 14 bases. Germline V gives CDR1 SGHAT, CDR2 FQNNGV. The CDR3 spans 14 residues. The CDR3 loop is CASSRPETSYGYTF. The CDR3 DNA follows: TGTGCCAGCAGCCGTCCTGAGACAAGCTATGGCTACACCTTC.

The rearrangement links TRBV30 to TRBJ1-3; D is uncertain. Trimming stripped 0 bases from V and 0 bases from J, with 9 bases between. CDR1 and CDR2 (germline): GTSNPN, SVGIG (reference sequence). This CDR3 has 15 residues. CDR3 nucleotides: TGTGCCTGGAGTGTAATAGGAGGCTCTGGAAACACCATATATTTT. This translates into CAWSVIGGSGNTIYF.

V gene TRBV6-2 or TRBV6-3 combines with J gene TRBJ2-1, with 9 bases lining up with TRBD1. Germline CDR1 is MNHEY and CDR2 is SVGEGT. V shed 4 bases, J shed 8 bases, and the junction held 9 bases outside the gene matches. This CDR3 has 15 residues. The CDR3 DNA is TGTGCCAGCAGTTCGGGGGGACAGGGAAACGATGAGCAGTTCTTC. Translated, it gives CASSSGGQGNDEQFF.

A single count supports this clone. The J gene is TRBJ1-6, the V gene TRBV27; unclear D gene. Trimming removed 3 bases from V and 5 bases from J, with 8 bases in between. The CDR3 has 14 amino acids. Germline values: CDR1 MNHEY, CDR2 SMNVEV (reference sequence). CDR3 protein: CASSFWADNSPLHF. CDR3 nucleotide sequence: TGTGCCAGCAGTTTTTGGGCCGATAATTCACCCCTCCACTTT.

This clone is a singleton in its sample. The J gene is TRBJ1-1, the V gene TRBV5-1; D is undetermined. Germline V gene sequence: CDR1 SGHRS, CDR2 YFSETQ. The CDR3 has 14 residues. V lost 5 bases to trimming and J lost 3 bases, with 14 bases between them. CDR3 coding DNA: TGCGCCAGCAGTATCTCGGGAGTAGACACTGAAGCTTTCTTT. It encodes CASSISGVDTEAFF.

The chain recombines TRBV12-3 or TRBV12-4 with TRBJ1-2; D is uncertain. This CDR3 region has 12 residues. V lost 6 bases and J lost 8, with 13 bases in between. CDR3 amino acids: CASSRGTYGYTF. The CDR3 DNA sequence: TGTGCCAGCAGCCGAGGAACCTACGGCTACACCTTC.

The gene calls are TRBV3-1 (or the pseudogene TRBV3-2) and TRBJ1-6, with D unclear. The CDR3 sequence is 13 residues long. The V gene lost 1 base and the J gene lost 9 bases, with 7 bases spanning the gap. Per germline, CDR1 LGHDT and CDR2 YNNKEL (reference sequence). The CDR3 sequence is CASSQVMSSPLHF. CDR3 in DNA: TGTGCCAGCAGCCAAGTAATGAGTTCACCCCTCCACTTT.

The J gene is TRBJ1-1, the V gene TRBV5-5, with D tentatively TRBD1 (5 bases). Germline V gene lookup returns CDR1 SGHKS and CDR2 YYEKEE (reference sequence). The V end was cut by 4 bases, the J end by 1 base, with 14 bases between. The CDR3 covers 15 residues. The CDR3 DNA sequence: TGTGCCAGCAGCCCGGACACTTGGAGGAACACTGAAGCTTTCTTT. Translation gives CASSPDTWRNTEAFF.

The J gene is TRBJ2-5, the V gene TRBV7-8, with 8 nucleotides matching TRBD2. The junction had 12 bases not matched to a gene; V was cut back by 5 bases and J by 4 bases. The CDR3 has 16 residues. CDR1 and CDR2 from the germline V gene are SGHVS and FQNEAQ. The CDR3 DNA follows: TGTGCCAGCAGCAGACCCCCGGGAGGGCTCAGAGAGACCCAGTACTTC. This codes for CASSRPPGGLRETQYF.

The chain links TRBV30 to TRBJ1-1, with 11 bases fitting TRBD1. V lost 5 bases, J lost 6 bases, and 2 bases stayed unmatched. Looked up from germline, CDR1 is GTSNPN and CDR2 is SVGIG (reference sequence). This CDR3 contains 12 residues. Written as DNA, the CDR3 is TGTGCCTGGGGACAGGGGGCCTCTGAAGCTTTCTTT. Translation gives CAWGQGASEAFF.

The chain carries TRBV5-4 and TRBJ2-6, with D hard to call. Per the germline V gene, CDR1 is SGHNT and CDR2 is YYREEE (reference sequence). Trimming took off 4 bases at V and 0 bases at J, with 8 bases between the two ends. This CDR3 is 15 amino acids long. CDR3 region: CASSESGSGANVLTF. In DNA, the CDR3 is TGTGCCAGCAGCGAGTCGGGCTCTGGGGCCAACGTCCTGACTTTC.

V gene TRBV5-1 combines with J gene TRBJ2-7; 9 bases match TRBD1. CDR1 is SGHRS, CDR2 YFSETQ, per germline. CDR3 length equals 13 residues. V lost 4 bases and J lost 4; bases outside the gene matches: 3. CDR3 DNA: TGCGCCAGCAGCCGACAGGGGGAGTACGAGCAGTACTTC. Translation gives CASSRQGEYEQYF.

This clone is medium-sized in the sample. The CDR3 protein is CASRRQAVDYGYTF. In DNA form, the CDR3 reads TGTGCCAGCAGACGACAGGCGGTGGACTATGGCTACACCTTC. J is TRBJ1-2 and V is TRBV7-3; a weak D match, TRBD1 (6 bases). The ends were cut back, 6 bases at V and 3 bases at J, with 14 bases in the middle. Looked up from germline, CDR1 is SGHTA and CDR2 is FQGTGA. The CDR3 spans 14 residues.

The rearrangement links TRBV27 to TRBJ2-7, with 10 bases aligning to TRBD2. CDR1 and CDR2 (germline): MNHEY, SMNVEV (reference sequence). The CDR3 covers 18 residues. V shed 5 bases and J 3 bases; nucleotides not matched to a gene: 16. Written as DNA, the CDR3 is TGTGCCAGCAGTCTCAGGGGGGGAGATAGCGGGAGGAACTACGAGCAGTACTTC. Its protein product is CASSLRGGDSGRNYEQYF.

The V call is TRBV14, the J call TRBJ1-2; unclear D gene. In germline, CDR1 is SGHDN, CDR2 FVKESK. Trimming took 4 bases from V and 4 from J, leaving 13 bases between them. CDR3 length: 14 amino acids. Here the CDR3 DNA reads TGTGCCAGCAGCCCCACGACTTATTTCTATGGCTACACCTTC. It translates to CASSPTTYFYGYTF.

The CDR3 DNA sequence: TGTGCCAGCAGCTCGATAGCGGGAGGTACCAACGAGCAGTACTTC. This codes for CASSSIAGGTNEQYF. The chain couples TRBV7-9 to TRBJ2-7; 10 bases are a match to TRBD2. The CDR3 runs 15 residues. The germline V gene encodes CDR1 SEHNR and CDR2 FQNEAQ (reference sequence). With 4 bases clipped from V and 5 bases from J, the junction kept 8 bases outside the gene matches. The variable domain in full, with the rest retrieved from reference TRBV7-9 and TRBJ2-7, is DTGVSQNPRHKITKRGQNVTFRCDPISEHNRLYWYRQTLGQGPEFLTYFQNEAQLEKSRLLSDRFSAERPKGSFSTLEIQRTEQGDSAMYLCASSSIAGGTNEQYFGPGTRLTVT.

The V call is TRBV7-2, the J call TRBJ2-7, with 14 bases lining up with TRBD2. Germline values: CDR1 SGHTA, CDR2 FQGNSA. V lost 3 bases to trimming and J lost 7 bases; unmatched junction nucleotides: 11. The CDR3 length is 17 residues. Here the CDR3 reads CASSFPTSGRASGEQYF. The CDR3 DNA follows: TGTGCCAGCAGCTTCCCGACTAGCGGGAGGGCCTCGGGGGAGCAGTACTTC.

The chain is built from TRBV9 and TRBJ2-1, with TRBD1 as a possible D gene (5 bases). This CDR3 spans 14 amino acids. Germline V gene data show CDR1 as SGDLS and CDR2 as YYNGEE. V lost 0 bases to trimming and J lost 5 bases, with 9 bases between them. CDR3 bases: TGTGCCAGCAGCGTAGGGACAATAGACAATGAGCAGTTCTTC. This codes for CASSVGTIDNEQFF. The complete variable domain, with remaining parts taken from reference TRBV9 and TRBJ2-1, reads DSGVTQTPKHLITATGQRVTLRCSPRSGDLSVYWYQQSLDQGLQFLIQYYNGEERAKGNILERFSAQQFPDLHSELNLSSLELGDSALYFCASSVGTIDNEQFFGPGTRLTVL.